This TCR beta chain emerged from a study of blood T cell repertoires in COVID-19. Study overall: The United States, Italy and Spain provided the acute and convalescent COVID-19 samples. PBMCs, B-cell-depleted T cells, or T cells provided the cDNA or gDNA that made up the material.

As originally analysed: It was from reference gene primer amplification that nucleated cell counts were estimated. The repertoire was sequenced with immunoSEQ multiplex PCR; TCRdb's copy has only in-frame clones and lacks some. V, J and clone size derive from that table, while D and trimming were established from the DNA sequence. The repertoire consists of more than 130,000 clones, with 85% to 90% occurring once and the leading ten covering about 4.3%. Germline V CDR1 and CDR2: KGHDR, SFDVKD. There are 15 residues in the CDR3. Between the trimmed V and J ends, which lost 5 bases and 5 bases, there was a span of 18 bases.

The TCR was taken from a woman aged 40 to 50 with acute or convalescent COVID-19. Sequenced input: peripheral blood. J is TRBJ2-7 and V is TRBV24-1; D possibly corresponds to TRBD2 (6 bases). CDR3 protein: CATSAGGSAGNEQYF. The CDR3 bases are TGTGCCACCAGTGCTGGCGGGTCGGCGGGGAACGAGCAGTACTTC.